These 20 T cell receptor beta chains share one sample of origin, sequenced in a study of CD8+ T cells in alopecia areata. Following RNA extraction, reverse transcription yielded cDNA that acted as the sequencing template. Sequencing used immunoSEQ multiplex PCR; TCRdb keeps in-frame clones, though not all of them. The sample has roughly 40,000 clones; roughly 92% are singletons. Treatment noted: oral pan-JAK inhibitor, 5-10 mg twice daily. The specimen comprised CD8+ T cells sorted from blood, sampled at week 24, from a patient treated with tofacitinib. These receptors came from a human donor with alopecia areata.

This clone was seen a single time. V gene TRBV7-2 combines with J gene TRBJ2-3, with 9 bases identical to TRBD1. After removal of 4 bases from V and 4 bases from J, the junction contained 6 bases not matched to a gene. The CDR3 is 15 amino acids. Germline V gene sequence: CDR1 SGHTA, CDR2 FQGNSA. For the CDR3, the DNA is TGTGCCAGCAGCTCTTTGGGACAGGGACCAGATACGCAGTATTTT. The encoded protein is CASSSLGQGPDTQYF.

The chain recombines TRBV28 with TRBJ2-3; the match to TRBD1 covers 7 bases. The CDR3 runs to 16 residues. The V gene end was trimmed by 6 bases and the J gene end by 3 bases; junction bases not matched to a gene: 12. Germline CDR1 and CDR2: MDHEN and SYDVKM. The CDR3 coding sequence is TGTGCCAGCAGGATTCGGGACAGTGAGAGAACAGATACGCAGTATTTT. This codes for CASRIRDSERTDTQYF.

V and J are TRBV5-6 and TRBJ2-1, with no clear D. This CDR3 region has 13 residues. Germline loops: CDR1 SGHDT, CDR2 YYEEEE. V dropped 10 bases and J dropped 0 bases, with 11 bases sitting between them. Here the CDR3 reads CAGERSSYNEQFF. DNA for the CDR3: TGTGCCGGCGAGAGGAGCTCCTACAATGAGCAGTTCTTC.

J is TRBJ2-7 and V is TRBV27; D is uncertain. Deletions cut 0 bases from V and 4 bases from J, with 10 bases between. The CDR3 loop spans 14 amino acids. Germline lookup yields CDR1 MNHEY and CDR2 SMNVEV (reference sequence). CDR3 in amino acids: CASSLSGPGYEQYF. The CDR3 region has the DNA TGTGCCAGCAGTTTATCCGGCCCCGGGTACGAGCAGTACTTC.

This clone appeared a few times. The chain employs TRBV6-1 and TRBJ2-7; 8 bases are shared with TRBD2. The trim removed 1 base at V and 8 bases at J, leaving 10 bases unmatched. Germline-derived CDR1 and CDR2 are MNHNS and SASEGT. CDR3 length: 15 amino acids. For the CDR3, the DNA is TGTGCCAGCAGTGAAGATGGCGGGGGGCGAGGTCAGCAGTACTTC. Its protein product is CASSEDGGGRGQQYF.

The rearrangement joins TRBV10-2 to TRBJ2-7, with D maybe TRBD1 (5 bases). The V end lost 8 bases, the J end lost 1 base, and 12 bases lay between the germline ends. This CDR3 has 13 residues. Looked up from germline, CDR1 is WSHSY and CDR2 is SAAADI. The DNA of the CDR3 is TGCGCCAGCTCTCCAGGGATTTCCTACGAGCAGTACTTC. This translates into CASSPGISYEQYF.

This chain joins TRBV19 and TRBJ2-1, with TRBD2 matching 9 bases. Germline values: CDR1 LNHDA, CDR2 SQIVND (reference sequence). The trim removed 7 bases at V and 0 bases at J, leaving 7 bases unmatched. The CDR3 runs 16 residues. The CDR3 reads CASTVSGGPSYNEQFF. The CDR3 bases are TGTGCCAGTACCGTTAGCGGGGGTCCCTCCTACAATGAGCAGTTCTTC.

The DNA of the CDR3 is TGCGCCAGCAGCCTAAGCCCGGACACGCGGGCCTACGAGCAGTACTTC. This encodes CASSLSPDTRAYEQYF. This chain uses TRBV4-1 with TRBJ2-7; D may be TRBD1 or TRBD2 (5 bases each). V dropped 4 bases and J dropped 2 bases, with 18 bases sitting between them. The CDR3 length is 16 residues. Germline V gene sequence: CDR1 MGHRA, CDR2 YSYEKL.

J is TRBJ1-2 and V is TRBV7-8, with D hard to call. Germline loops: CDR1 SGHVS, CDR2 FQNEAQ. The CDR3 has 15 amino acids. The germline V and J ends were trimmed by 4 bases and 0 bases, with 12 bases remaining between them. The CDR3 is CASSSGTASNYGYTF. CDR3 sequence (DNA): TGTGCCAGCAGCTCCGGCACTGCTTCTAACTATGGCTACACCTTC.

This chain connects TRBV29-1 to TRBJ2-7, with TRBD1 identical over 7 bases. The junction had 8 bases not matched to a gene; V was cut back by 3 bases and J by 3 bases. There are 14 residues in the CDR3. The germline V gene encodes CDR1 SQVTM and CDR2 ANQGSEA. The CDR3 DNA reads TGCAGCGTTGACGGCCAGGGGGAGCTCTACGAGCAGTACTTC. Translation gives CSVDGQGELYEQYF.

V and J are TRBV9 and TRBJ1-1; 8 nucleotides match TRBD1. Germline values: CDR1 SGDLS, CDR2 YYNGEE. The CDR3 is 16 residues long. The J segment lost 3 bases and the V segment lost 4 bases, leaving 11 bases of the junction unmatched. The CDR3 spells CASSSRTGSRDTEAFF. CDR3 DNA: TGTGCCAGCAGCTCTCGGACAGGGTCAAGAGACACTGAAGCTTTCTTT.

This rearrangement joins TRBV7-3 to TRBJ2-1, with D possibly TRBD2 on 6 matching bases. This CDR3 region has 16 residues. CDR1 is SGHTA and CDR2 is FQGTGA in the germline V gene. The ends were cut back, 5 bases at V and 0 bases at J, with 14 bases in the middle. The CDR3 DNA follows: TGTGCCAGCAGCCCCGTTGGGGGGAGCTCCTACAATGAGCAGTTCTTC. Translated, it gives CASSPVGGSSYNEQFF.

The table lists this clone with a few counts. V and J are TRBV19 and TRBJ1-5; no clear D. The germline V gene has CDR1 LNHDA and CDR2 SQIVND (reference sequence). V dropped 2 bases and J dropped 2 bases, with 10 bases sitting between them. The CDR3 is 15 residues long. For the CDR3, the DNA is TGTGCCAGTAGTATATTAATAAGTGGCAATCAGCCCCAGCATTTT. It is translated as CASSILISGNQPQHF. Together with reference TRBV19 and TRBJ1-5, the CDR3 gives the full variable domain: DGGITQSPKYLFRKEGQNVTLSCEQNLNHDAMYWYRQDPGQGLRLIYYSQIVNDFQKGDIAEGYSVSREKKESFPLTVTSAQKNPTAFYLCASSILISGNQPQHFGDGTRLSIL.

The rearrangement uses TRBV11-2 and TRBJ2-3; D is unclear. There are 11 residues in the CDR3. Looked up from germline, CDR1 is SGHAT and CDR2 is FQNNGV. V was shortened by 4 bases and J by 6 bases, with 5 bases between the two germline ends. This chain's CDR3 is CASSSLDTQYF. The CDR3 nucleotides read TGTGCCAGCAGCTCGCTGGATACGCAGTATTTT.

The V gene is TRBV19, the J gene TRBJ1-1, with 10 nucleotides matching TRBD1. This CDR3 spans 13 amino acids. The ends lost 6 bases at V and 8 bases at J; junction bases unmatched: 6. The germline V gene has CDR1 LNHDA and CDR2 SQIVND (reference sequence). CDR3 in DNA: TGTGCCAGTAGGACAGGGGGCCCCGGAGAAGCTTTCTTT. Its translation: CASRTGGPGEAFF.

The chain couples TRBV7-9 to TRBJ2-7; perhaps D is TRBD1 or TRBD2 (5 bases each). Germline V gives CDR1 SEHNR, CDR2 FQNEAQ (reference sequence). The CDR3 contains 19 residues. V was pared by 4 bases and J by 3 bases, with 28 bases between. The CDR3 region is CASSSLSGAGTESYYEQYF. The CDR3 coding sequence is TGTGCCAGCAGCTCCCTAAGTGGGGCCGGGACGGAGTCATACTACGAGCAGTACTTC.

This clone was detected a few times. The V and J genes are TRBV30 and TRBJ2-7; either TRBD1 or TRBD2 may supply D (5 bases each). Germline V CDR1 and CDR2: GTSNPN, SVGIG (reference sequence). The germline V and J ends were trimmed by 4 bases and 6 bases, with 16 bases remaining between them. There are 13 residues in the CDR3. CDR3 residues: CAWNEGPPGEQYF. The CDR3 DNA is TGTGCCTGGAATGAGGGACCCCCGGGCGAGCAGTACTTC.

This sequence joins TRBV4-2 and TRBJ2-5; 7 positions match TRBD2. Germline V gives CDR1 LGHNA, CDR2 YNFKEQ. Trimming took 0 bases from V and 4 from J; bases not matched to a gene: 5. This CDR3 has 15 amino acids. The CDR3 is CASSQDRGGGETQYF. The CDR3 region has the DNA TGTGCCAGCAGCCAAGATCGTGGGGGGGGAGAGACCCAGTACTTC.

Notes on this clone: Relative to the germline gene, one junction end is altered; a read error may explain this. CDR3 sequence (DNA): TGTGCCAGCAGTCCGGGGGACGAATACTCCTATGAGCAGTACTTC. This sequence encodes CASSPGDEYSYEQYF. The chain is built from TRBV28 and TRBJ2-7; D possibly corresponds to TRBD2 (6 bases). The germline V gene has CDR1 MDHEN and CDR2 SYDVKM. The CDR3 is 15 residues long.

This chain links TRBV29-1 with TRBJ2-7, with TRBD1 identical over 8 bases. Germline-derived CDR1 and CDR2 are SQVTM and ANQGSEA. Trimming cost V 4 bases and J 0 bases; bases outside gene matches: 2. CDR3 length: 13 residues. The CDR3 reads CSVGQGSSYEQYF. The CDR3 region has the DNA TGCAGCGTTGGACAGGGGAGCTCCTACGAGCAGTACTTC.